This is a list of T cell receptor beta chains from one sample in a study of post-analysis software for immune sequencing data. From the PCR reads, TCRdb called clonotypes with MiXCR, one entry per CDR3 protein. Here the sample spans approximately 770,000 distinct CDR3 sequences, roughly 46% being singletons. Specimen: blood. The receptor set was obtained from a girl aged 5-17 years with multiple sclerosis. Each CDR3 is given with its conserved first and last residue. The D gene is left open where the match is weak. Size tells how often a clone was seen (once, few, many) or the class of an expanded clone, and some rows leave it out.

abundance,d_gene,j_gene,v_gene,CDR3aa,CDR3nt
-,-,TRBJ2-1,TRBV20-1,CSARYSPTAEQFF,TGCAGCGCTAGGTACTCTCCCACGGCAGAGCAGTTCTTC
-,-,TRBJ2-5,TRBV12-3/TRBV12-4,CASSFGSPGSQQYF,TGTGCCAGCAGCTTCGGCTCCCCGGGCTCTCAGCAGTACTTC
-,-,TRBJ2-1,TRBV12-3/TRBV12-4,CASSFHTEQFF,TGTGCCAGCAGTTTTCATACTGAGCAGTTCTTC
few,TRBD1,TRBJ1-2,TRBV7-6,CASSDRGPGGYTF,TGTGCCAGCTCAGACAGGGGACCGGGAGGCTACACCTTC
-,-,TRBJ1-1,TRBV20-1,CSARDGRVGSTEAFF,TGCAGTGCTAGAGATGGACGGGTGGGGAGCACTGAAGCTTTCTTT
-,-,TRBJ2-3,TRBV5-8,CATCSSYTGTQYF,TGTGCCACTTGTTCCTCTTACACAGGTACGCAGTATTTT
-,TRBD1,TRBJ2-5,TRBV12-3/TRBV12-4,CASSFLLRGTDYQETQYF,TGTGCCAGCAGTTTTTTGTTGAGAGGGACAGACTACCAAGAGACCCAGTACTTC
-,-,TRBJ1-1,TRBV15,CATSRAGVEAFF,TGTGCCACCAGCAGAGCGGGGGTTGAAGCTTTCTTT
-,TRBD2,TRBJ2-7,TRBV12-3/TRBV12-4,CASSGLDKRPGLVGYEQYF,TGTGCCAGCAGCGGACTAGATAAAAGACCGGGACTAGTTGGCTACGAGCAGTACTTC
many,TRBD2,TRBJ2-1,TRBV7-3,CASSPLGLAGNEQFF,TGTGCCAGCAGCCCCCTGGGACTAGCGGGCAATGAGCAGTTCTTC
few,-,TRBJ2-7,TRBV20-1,CSAPRTDSYEQYF,TGCAGTGCTCCCCGGACGGATAGCTACGAGCAGTACTTC
-,TRBD2,TRBJ2-7,TRBV29-1,CSGGTSAYEQYF,TGCAGCGGCGGGACTAGCGCCTACGAGCAGTACTTC
few,TRBD2,TRBJ2-7,TRBV29-1,CSVGTSGRSYEQYF,TGCAGCGTCGGGACTAGCGGGAGGTCCTACGAGCAGTACTTC
-,TRBD2,TRBJ2-4,TRBV5-1,CASSLGMLAGKNIQYF,TGCGCCAGCAGCTTGGGGATGCTAGCGGGGAAAAACATTCAGTACTTC
-,-,TRBJ2-1,TRBV24-1,CATSDSPLSSDNEQFF,TGTGCCACCAGTGATTCCCCCCTAAGTTCAGACAATGAGCAGTTCTTC
few,TRBD1,TRBJ2-3,TRBV5-1,CASSSGTGRPSTDTQYF,TGCGCCAGCAGCTCCGGGACAGGCCGACCTAGCACAGATACGCAGTATTTT
-,TRBD1,TRBJ2-2,TRBV3-1,CASSSPDRGNTGELFF,TGTGCCAGCAGCTCTCCCGACAGGGGGAACACCGGGGAGCTGTTTTTT
-,-,TRBJ2-1,TRBV20-1,CSAPEPGHPAYNEQFF,TGCAGTGCTCCGGAGCCGGGACACCCAGCCTACAATGAGCAGTTCTTC
-,TRBD2,TRBJ2-1,TRBV19,CASSFPRLGGSIGHEQFF,TGTGCCAGTAGTTTTCCCCGGCTTGGCGGGAGCATAGGCCATGAGCAGTTCTTC
-,-,TRBJ1-1,TRBV29-1,CSAQAAGNTEAFF,TGCAGCGCCCAGGCCGCCGGGAACACTGAAGCTTTCTTT
-,-,TRBJ2-1,TRBV7-9,CASSLQSQGNEQFF,TGTGCCAGCAGCCTCCAGTCTCAAGGAAATGAGCAGTTCTTC
-,-,TRBJ1-6,TRBV6-1,CASIRSYNSPLHF,TGTGCCAGCATACGATCCTATAATTCACCCCTCCACTTT
-,TRBD2,TRBJ2-1,TRBV10-3,CAIRDYYNEQFF,TGTGCCATCCGGGACTATTACAATGAGCAGTTCTTC
-,-,TRBJ1-1,TRBV5-5,CASSSFGEGTEAFF,TGTGCCAGCAGCTCGTTCGGGGAGGGCACTGAAGCTTTCTTT
-,-,TRBJ2-5,TRBV6-5,CASSYSMVETQYF,TGTGCCAGCAGTTACTCGATGGTGGAGACCCAGTACTTC
-,TRBD1,TRBJ1-2,TRBV5-1,CASSPLRGANYGYTF,TGCGCCAGCAGCCCCCTCAGGGGGGCTAACTATGGCTACACCTTC